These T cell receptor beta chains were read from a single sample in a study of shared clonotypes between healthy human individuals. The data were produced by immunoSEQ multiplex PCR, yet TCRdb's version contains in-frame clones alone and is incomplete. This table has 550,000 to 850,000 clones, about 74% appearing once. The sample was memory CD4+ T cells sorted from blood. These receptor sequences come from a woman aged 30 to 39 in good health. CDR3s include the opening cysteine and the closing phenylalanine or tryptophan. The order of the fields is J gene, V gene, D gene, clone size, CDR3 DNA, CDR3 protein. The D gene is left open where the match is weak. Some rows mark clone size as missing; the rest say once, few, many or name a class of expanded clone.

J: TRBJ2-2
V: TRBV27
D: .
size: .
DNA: TGTGCCAGCAGTTTAGGTAGGAGGACCGGGGAGCTGTTTTTT
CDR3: CASSLGRRTGELFF

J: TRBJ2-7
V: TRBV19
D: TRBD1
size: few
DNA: TGTGCCAGTAGTGAGTACTACAGGGGCGGGGAGCAGTACTTC
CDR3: CASSEYYRGGEQYF

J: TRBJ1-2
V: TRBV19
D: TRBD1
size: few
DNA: TGTGCCAGTAGTACCGGACAGGGTTATTATGGCTACACCTTC
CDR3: CASSTGQGYYGYTF

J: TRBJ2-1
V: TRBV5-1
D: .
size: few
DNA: TGCGCCAGCAGCTTCTCAAGCGGGTCCTACAATGAGCAGTTCTTC
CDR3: CASSFSSGSYNEQFF

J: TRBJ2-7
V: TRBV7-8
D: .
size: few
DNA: TGTGCCAGCAGCCCCGAACACGGGATCCGGTACTTC
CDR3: CASSPEHGIRYF

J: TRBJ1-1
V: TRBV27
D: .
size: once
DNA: TGTGCCAGCAGTTTATCGAAGTACAGGGCTGACACTGAAGCTTTCTTT
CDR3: CASSLSKYRADTEAFF

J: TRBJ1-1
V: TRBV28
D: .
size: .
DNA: TGTGCCAGCAGACTTAATGGGGGTCTTTCTGAAGCTTTCTTT
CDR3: CASRLNGGLSEAFF

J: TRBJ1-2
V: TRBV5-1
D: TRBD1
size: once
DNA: TGCGCCAGCAGCTTGGTGGGACAGGGAATTGGCTACACCTTC
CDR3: CASSLVGQGIGYTF

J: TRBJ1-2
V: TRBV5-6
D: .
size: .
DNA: TGTGCCAGCAGCCGCATAGATACGGGGAGAGGCTACACCTTC
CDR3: CASSRIDTGRGYTF

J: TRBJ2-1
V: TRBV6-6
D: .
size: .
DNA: TGTGCCAGCAGTGCCAGGGGGGTCGCCTACAATGAGCAGTTCTTC
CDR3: CASSARGVAYNEQFF

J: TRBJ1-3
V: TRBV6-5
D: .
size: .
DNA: TGTGCCAGTCGAGAGGGGACCAGCTCTGGAAACACCATATATTTT
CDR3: CASREGTSSGNTIYF

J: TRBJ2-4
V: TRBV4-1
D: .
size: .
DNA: TGCGCCAGCAGGCATGCCGGGACAGCCAAAAACATTCAGTACTTC
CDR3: CASRHAGTAKNIQYF

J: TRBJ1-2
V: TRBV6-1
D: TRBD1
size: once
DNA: TGTGCCAGCAGCGGAGGGGGCAGGGCTGGAGGCTACACCTTC
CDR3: CASSGGGRAGGYTF

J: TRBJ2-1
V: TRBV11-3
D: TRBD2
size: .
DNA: TGTGCCAGCAGCTTAGGGCTAGCGGCCTACAATGAGCAGTTCTTC
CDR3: CASSLGLAAYNEQFF

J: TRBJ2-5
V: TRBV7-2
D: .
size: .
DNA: TGTGCCAGCAGCCTACAACAGGGCGGCGGTGTGGAGACCCAGTACTTC
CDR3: CASSLQQGGGVETQYF

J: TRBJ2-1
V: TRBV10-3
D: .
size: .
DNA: TGTGCCATCAGTGACAGGGCCTACAATGAGCAGTTCTTC
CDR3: CAISDRAYNEQFF

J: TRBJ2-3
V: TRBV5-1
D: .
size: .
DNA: TGCGCCAGCGCAGGGAGAGGGCTCACAGATACGCAGTATTTT
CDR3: CASAGRGLTDTQYF

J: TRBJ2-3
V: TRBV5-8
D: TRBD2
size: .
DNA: TGTGCCAGCAGCCTGGGGCGGGTAGCGGGAGAAGATACGCAGTATTTT
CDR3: CASSLGRVAGEDTQYF

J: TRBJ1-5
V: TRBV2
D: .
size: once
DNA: TGTGCCAGCAGTACTCGGGTTAGCAATCAGCCCCAGCATTTT
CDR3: CASSTRVSNQPQHF

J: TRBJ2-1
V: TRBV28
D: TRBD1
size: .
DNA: TGTGCCAGCAGTCCACAGGGGGCCGCTCGGAATGAGCAGTTCTTC
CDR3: CASSPQGAARNEQFF

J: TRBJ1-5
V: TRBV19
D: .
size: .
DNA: TGTGCCAGTAGCCCGCAGGGCCTTAGCAATCAGCCCCAGCATTTT
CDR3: CASSPQGLSNQPQHF

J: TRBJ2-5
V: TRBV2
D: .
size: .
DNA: TGTGCCACCCGGGACGTTAAAGAGACCCAGTACTTC
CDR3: CATRDVKETQYF

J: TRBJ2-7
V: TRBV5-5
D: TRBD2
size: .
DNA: TGTGCCAGCAGCCCTCCCGGGGGGGAGGGCGACGAGCAGTACTTC
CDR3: CASSPPGGEGDEQYF

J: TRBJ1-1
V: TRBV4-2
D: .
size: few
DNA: TGTGCCAGCAGCCAAGACAGCCTAGGGAGGCCTGAAGCTTTCTTT
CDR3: CASSQDSLGRPEAFF

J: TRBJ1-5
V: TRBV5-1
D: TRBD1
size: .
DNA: TGCGCCAGCAGCTTCGGAGGGGGCCAGGGTCAGCCCCAGCATTTT
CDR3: CASSFGGGQGQPQHF

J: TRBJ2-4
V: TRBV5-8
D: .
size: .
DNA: TGTGCCAGCAGCTTGGGTAGGCTAGCCAAAAACATTCAGTACTTC
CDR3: CASSLGRLAKNIQYF

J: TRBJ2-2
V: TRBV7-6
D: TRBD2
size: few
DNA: TGTGCCAGCAGCACCGGACTAGCGGCGAACACCGGGGAGCTGTTTTTT
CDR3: CASSTGLAANTGELFF

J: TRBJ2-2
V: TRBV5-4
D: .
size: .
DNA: TGTGCCAGCAGCATGCAGGTACAGGGGAACACCGGGGAGCTGTTTTTT
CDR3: CASSMQVQGNTGELFF

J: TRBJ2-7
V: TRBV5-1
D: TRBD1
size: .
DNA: TGCGCCAGCAGCTCGGGCGGGACAGGGACCTACGAGCAGTACTTC
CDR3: CASSSGGTGTYEQYF

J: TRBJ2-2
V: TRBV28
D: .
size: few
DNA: TGTGCCAGCAGTTCCCGGACGGATAAGAACACCGGGGAGCTGTTTTTT
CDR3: CASSSRTDKNTGELFF

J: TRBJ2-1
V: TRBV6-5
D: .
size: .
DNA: TGTGCCAGCAGCCCCCCCCAGCGGTCCTACAATGAGCAGTTCTTC
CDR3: CASSPPQRSYNEQFF

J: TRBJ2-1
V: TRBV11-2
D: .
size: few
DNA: TGTGCCAGCAGCCTCACCGGAGGTCTTTACAATGAGCAGTTCTTC
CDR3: CASSLTGGLYNEQFF

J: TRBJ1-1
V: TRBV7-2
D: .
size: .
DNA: TGTGCCAGCAGCTTACAGGGTCGGAGGACTGAAGCTTTCTTT
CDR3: CASSLQGRRTEAFF

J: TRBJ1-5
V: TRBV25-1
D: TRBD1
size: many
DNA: TGTGCCAGCAGCGCCGGACAGGGTAGTCAGCCCCAGCATTTT
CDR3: CASSAGQGSQPQHF

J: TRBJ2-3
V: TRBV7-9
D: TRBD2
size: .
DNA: TGTGCCAGCAGCCTGACTAGCGGGAGGGTGACAGATACGCAGTATTTT
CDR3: CASSLTSGRVTDTQYF

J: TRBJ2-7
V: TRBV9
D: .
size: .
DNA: TGTGCCAGCAGCGTAGATCTAGAAGCTGTGAACGAGCAGTACTTC
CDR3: CASSVDLEAVNEQYF

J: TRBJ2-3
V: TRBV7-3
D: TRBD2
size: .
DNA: TGTGCCAGCAGCCTGGGGCCTAGCGGGAGGCGAACAGATACGCAGTATTTT
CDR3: CASSLGPSGRRTDTQYF

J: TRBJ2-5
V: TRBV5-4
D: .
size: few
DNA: TGTGCCAGCAGCTTCGAAGGCCTAGAGACCCAGTACTTC
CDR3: CASSFEGLETQYF

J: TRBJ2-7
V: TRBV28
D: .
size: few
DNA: TGTGCAGCTAGTTCACCCGGGGACATAACCTACGAGCAGTACTTC
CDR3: CAASSPGDITYEQYF

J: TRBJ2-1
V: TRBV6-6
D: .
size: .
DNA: TGTGCCAGCAGTTACGGGGGGACAAACAATGAGCAGTTCTTC
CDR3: CASSYGGTNNEQFF

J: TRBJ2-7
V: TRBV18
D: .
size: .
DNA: TGTGCCAGCTCACCAATGGAGGGAGACGAGCAGTACTTC
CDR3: CASSPMEGDEQYF

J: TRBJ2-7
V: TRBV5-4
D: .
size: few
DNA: TGTGCCAGCAGCCGTCCAGGGACGGGAGTGTACTTC
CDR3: CASSRPGTGVYF

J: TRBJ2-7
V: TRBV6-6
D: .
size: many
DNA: TGTGCCAGCAGTTATCTCGGAGACAGTACCTACGAGCAGTACTTC
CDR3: CASSYLGDSTYEQYF

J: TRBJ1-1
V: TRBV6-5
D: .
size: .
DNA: TGTGCCAGCAGTTACGCGGTATACCAGACTGAAGCTTTCTTT
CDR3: CASSYAVYQTEAFF

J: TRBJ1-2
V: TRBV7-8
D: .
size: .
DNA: TGTGCCAGCAGCTTAGGCAGAGACAACTATGGCTACACCTTC
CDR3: CASSLGRDNYGYTF

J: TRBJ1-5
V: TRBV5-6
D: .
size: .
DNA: TGTGCCAGCAGCCTCCTCGCCCTTAGCAATCAGCCCCAGCATTTT
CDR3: CASSLLALSNQPQHF

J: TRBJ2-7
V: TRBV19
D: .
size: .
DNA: TGTGCCAGTTCACCGGGCCGATTCAACCCAAAAACCTCATACGAGCAGTACTTC
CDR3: CASSPGRFNPKTSYEQYF

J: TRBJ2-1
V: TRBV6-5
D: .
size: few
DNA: TGTGCCAGCAGCAACGGGGCGGGAATGCGTGAGCAGTTCTTC
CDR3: CASSNGAGMREQFF

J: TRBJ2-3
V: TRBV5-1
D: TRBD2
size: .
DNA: TGCGCCAGCGAGACGGGAGGGCTACCAGATACGCAGTATTTT
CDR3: CASETGGLPDTQYF

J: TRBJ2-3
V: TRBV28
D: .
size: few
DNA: TGTGCCAGCAGTTTTGCGAGGAGGGTTCGAGATTCAGATACGCAGTATTTT
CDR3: CASSFARRVRDSDTQYF